The present TCR beta chain was sequenced within a study of shared clonotypes between healthy human individuals. CDR1 is SGHRS, CDR2 YFSETQ, per germline. There are 16 residues in the CDR3. Trimming took 0 bases from V and 2 from J; bases not matched to a gene: 6. Methods used by the authors: ImmunoSEQ supplied junction-only sequences lacking quality scores, so filtering was different. The data were produced by immunoSEQ multiplex PCR, yet TCRdb's version contains in-frame clones alone and is incomplete. V, J and clone size are those of that table, while D and trimming were read from the DNA. The table has about 490,000 clones, 70% to 85% seen once. This clone appeared a single time.

This rearrangement joins TRBV5-1 to TRBJ2-7; TRBD1 aligns across 9 bases. This receptor was identified in a woman in her thirties or forties in good health. Some clones in this sample may be carry-over from other donors' samples. Sample: PBMCs. The CDR3 protein is CASSLVGTGQPYEQYF. CDR3 in DNA: TGCGCCAGCAGCTTGGTAGGGACAGGGCAACCCTACGAGCAGTACTTC.